These T cell receptor beta chains were read from a single sample in a study of T cell responses to AZD1222 COVID-19 vaccine. Produced via immunoSEQ multiplex PCR; TCRdb's table is partial and in-frame only. The table lists about 150,000 clones, 85% to 95% of them singletons, with about 4.5% in the top ten. The source was peripheral blood, collected on day 0 of AZD1222 vaccination. All receptors derive from an adult in good health. The CDR3 runs from the conserved cysteine through the conserved F or W. A D gene is named only where the DNA matches it firmly. For some rows the clone size is stated as once, few or many, or as a class when expanded; others skip it.

j_call v_call clone_size d_call cdr3_nt cdr3_aa
TRBJ1-4 TRBV6-4 . . TGTGCCAGCATGGGACAACCGTCAACTAATGAAAAACTGTTTTTT CASMGQPSTNEKLFF
TRBJ2-7 TRBV6-5 . TRBD2 TGTGCCAGCAGATTCCTAGCGGGACCTTCCTACGAGCAGTACTTC CASRFLAGPSYEQYF
TRBJ2-3 TRBV28 . TRBD2 TGTGCCAGCAGTTCTTGGCTAGCGGGAGTGGCAGATACGCAGTATTTT CASSSWLAGVADTQYF
TRBJ2-1 TRBV30 . TRBD2 TGTGCCTGGAGTGTCGGGACTAGCGTCAATGAGCAGTTCTTC CAWSVGTSVNEQFF
TRBJ2-1 TRBV14 . TRBD2 TGTGCCAGCAGCCACGCCCCCACTAGCGGGACCTACAATGAGCAGTTCTTC CASSHAPTSGTYNEQFF
TRBJ2-5 TRBV18 . . TGTGCCAGCTCACCACCGGACGGACAGTCGTCGAAGACCCAGTACTTC CASSPPDGQSSKTQYF
TRBJ2-7 TRBV24-1 . TRBD2 TGTGCCACGGGACTAGCGGGAGGCGAGCAGTACTTC CATGLAGGEQYF
TRBJ1-5 TRBV30 . . TGTGCCTGGAGTGTAAATGCTTTACCGGCCCCTCAGCATTTT CAWSVNALPAPQHF
TRBJ2-7 TRBV11-2 . . TGTGCCAGCAGCTTAGACAGCACCCCTTCCTACGAGCAGTACTTC CASSLDSTPSYEQYF
TRBJ2-7 TRBV6-1 . TRBD1 TGTGCCAGCAGTGAGGGACAGGGAACGTCCTACGAGCAGTACTTC CASSEGQGTSYEQYF
TRBJ1-3 TRBV6-6 . . TGTGCCAGCAATTATGGCGCGGAGAACACCATATATTTT CASNYGAENTIYF
TRBJ2-5 TRBV4-2 . TRBD1 TGTGCCAGCAGCCCCCAAATACTAGGGGGCGAAGAGACCCAGTACTTC CASSPQILGGEETQYF
TRBJ2-3 TRBV27 . TRBD2 TGTGCCAGCAGTCTAAAGGCTACTAGCGGGAGGACAGATACGCAGTATTTT CASSLKATSGRTDTQYF
TRBJ2-7 TRBV5-1 . TRBD1 TGCGCCAGCAGCTTGATTGTCGGGACAGGGGACGAGCAGTACTTC CASSLIVGTGDEQYF
TRBJ2-1 TRBV24-1 . TRBD2 TGTGCCACCAGTAGAGGTGGAGCGGGAGGGGTAAACAATGAGCAGTTCTTC CATSRGGAGGVNNEQFF
TRBJ1-6 TRBV28 . . TGTGCCAGCAGTTTATCAGGGGAGTTGGGTTCACCCCTCCACTTT CASSLSGELGSPLHF
TRBJ1-5 TRBV28 . . TGTGCCAGCCGGGGGGCCGGAAATCAGCCCCAGCATTTT CASRGAGNQPQHF
TRBJ1-3 TRBV3-1/TRBV3-2 once . TGTGCCAGCAGCCTAAAGGGGCGCGGTGCTGGAAACACCATATATTTT CASSLKGRGAGNTIYF
TRBJ1-1 TRBV28 . . TGTGCCAGCCGCCTATCCTACACTGAAGCTTTCTTT CASRLSYTEAFF
TRBJ2-5 TRBV9 once . TGTGCCAGCAGCGTAGATTGGTCCGGTGAGACCCAGTACTTC CASSVDWSGETQYF
TRBJ1-1 TRBV6-2/TRBV6-3 . . TGTGCCAGCAGTTACAGGGCGACTGAAGCTTTCTTT CASSYRATEAFF
TRBJ2-5 TRBV7-2 . TRBD2 TGTGCCAGCAGCGTGACTAGCGGGGCCCAAGAGACCCAGTACTTC CASSVTSGAQETQYF
TRBJ2-3 TRBV27 many . TGTGCCAGCAGTTTATCCCCCGCCGATACGCAGTATTTT CASSLSPADTQYF
TRBJ1-1 TRBV11-3 . . TGTGCCAGCAGCCCGGGGGGGAGTGACACTGAAGCTTTCTTT CASSPGGSDTEAFF
TRBJ1-2 TRBV28 . TRBD1 TGTGCCAGCAGTTTGCCCAGGGGGCAGGATGGCTACACCTTC CASSLPRGQDGYTF
TRBJ2-7 TRBV5-1 . TRBD1 TGCGCCAGCAGCAGGACAGGGGACCTGTACGAGCAGTACTTC CASSRTGDLYEQYF
TRBJ1-1 TRBV9 . TRBD1 TGTGCCAGCGGGCTCGACAGGGGTCAGAACACTGAAGCTTTCTTT CASGLDRGQNTEAFF
TRBJ1-2 TRBV7-2 . . TGTGCCAGCAGCTTAGATCCAACAGGGTCCTACACCTTC CASSLDPTGSYTF
TRBJ2-1 TRBV5-1 . . TGCGCCAGCAGCTGGACTATAGGCCGGGGCTCCTACAATGAGCAGTTCTTC CASSWTIGRGSYNEQFF
TRBJ2-1 TRBV4-2 . TRBD2 TGTGCCAGCAGCCAAGAGGCGGGAGGGCCGCTTCGCCCTGAGCAGTTCTTC CASSQEAGGPLRPEQFF
TRBJ2-5 TRBV6-1 . . TGTGCCAGCAGTGACCTCTACAGGAGGGCCGAGGAGACCCAGTACTTC CASSDLYRRAEETQYF
TRBJ2-7 TRBV9 . TRBD2 TGTGCCAGCAGCGTAGGCATAGCGGGAGCTATGCACACCTACGAGCAGTACTTC CASSVGIAGAMHTYEQYF